This T cell receptor (beta chain) comes out of a study of blood T cell repertoires in COVID-19. The overall study: The United States, Italy and Spain supplied acute and convalescent COVID-19 samples. The cDNA or gDNA used as material had been derived from T cells, B-cell-depleted T cells, or PBMCs.

How the authors handled the data: Scientists estimated how many nucleated cells there were by amplifying reference gene primers. Only in-frame clones appear in the TCRdb table, and some are missing; sequencing was by immunoSEQ multiplex PCR. V, J and clone size are taken as reported in that table, and D and trimming were inferred from the DNA itself. The data contain some 93,000 clones, less than 90% of them singletons. Trimming stripped 5 bases from V and 0 bases from J, with 9 bases between. The V gene's germline CDR1 is SGHRS and CDR2 YFSETQ. The CDR3 loop spans 15 amino acids. What was sequenced was peripheral blood. This clonotype was sampled from a man aged 60 to 69 with acute or convalescent COVID-19. The chain carries TRBV5-1 and TRBJ1-6, with D perhaps TRBD1 (5 bases). CDR3 sequence reads: CASRPDSSYNSPLHF. The CDR3 coding sequence is TGCGCCAGCAGACCCGACAGCTCCTATAATTCACCCCTCCACTTT. Full variable domain (missing parts from reference TRBV5-1 and TRBJ1-6): KAGVTQTPRYLIKTRGQQVTLSCSPISGHRSVSWYQQTPGQGLQFLFEYFSETQRNKGNFPGRFSGRQFSNSRSEMNVSTLELGDSALYLCASRPDSSYNSPLHFGNGTRLTVT.